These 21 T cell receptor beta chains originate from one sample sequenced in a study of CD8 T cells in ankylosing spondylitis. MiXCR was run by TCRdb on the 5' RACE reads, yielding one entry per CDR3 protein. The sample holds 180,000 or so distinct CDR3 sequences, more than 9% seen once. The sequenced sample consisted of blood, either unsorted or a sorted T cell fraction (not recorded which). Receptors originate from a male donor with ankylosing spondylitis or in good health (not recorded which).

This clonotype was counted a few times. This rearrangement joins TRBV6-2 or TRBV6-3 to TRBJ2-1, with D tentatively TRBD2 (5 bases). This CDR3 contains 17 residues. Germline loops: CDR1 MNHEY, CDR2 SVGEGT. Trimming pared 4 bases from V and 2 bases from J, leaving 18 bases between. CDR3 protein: CASSSPSAGRPYNEQFF. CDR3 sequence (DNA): TGTGCCAGCAGTTCTCCCTCGGCTGGGAGACCCTACAATGAGCAGTTCTTC.

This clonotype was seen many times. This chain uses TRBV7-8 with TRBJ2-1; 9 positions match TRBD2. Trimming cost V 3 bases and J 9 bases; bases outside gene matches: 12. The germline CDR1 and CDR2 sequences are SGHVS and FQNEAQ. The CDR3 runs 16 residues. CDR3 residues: CASSFMTSGFLGEQFF. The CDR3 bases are TGTGCCAGCAGCTTCATGACTAGCGGCTTCTTGGGTGAGCAGTTCTTC.

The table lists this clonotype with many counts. The CDR3 DNA follows: TGTGCCAGTACCTCCGTGCGGGGGACCGGGGAGCTGTTTTTT. Translating it yields CASTSVRGTGELFF. This rearrangement joins TRBV19 to TRBJ2-2, with 7 bases identical to TRBD2. The CDR3 sequence is 14 residues long. Germline-derived CDR1 and CDR2 are LNHDA and SQIVND (reference sequence). The J segment lost 5 bases and the V segment lost 7 bases, leaving 7 bases of the junction unmatched. Drawing the rest from reference TRBV19 and TRBJ2-2, the complete variable domain is DGGITQSPKYLFRKEGQNVTLSCEQNLNHDAMYWYRQDPGQGLRLIYYSQIVNDFQKGDIAEGYSVSREKKESFPLTVTSAQKNPTAFYLCASTSVRGTGELFFGEGSRLTVL.

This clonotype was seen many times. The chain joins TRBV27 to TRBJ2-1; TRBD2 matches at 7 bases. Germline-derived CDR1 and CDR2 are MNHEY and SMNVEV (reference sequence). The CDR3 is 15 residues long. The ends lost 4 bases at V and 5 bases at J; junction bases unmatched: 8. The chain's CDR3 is CASSSWTRSNNEQFF. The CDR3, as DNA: TGTGCCAGCAGTTCGTGGACTAGGTCAAACAATGAGCAGTTCTTC.

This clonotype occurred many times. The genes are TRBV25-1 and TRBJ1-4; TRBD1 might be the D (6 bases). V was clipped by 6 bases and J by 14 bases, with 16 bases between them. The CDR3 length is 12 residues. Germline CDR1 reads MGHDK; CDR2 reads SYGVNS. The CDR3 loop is CASRNTGLRLFF. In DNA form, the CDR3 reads TGTGCCAGCAGAAATACAGGGTTACGGCTGTTTTTT.

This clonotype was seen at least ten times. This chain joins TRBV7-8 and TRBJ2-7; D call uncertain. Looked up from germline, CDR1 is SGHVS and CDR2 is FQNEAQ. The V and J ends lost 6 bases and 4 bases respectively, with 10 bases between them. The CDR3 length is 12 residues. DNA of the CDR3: TGTGCCAGCAGTTGGACGGTTTACGAGCAGTACTTC. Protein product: CASSWTVYEQYF.

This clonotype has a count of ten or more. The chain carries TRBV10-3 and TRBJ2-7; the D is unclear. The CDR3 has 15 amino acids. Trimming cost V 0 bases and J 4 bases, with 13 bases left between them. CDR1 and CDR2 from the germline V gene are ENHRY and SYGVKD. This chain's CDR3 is CAISESINGRYEQYF. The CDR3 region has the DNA TGTGCCATCAGTGAGTCGATCAACGGTCGGTACGAGCAGTACTTC.

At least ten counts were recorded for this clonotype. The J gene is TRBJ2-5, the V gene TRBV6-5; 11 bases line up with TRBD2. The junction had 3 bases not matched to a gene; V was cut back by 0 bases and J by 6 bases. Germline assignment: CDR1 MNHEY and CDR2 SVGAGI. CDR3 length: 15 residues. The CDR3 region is CASSYSASGGQTQYF. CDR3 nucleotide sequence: TGTGCCAGCAGTTACTCTGCTAGCGGGGGGCAGACCCAGTACTTC.

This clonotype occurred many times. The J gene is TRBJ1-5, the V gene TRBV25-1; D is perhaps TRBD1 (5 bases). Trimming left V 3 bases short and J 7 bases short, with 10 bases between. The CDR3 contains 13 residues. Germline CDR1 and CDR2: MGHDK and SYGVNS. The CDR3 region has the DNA TGTGCCAGCAGTGACCGTAGGGGACAGCCCCAGCATTTT. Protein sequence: CASSDRRGQPQHF.

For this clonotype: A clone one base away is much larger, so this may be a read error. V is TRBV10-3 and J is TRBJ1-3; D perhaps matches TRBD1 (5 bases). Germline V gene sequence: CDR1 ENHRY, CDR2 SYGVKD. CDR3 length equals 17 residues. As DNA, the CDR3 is TGTGCCATCAGTGCCTGGACAAGGGCCTCCTCTGGAAACATCATATATTTT. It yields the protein CAISAWTRASSGNIIYF.

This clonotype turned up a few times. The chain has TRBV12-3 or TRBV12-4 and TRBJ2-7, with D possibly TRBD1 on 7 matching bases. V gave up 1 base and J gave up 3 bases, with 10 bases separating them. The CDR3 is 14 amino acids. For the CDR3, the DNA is TGTGCCAGCAGTTTAGGCAGGGGGGTCTACGAGCAGTACTTC. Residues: CASSLGRGVYEQYF.

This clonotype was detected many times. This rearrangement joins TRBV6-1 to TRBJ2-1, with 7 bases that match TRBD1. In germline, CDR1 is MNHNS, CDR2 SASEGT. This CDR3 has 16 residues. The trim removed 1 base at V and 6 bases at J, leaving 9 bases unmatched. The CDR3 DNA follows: TGTGCCAGCAGTGAAGAGGGAACAGGGGTAATCAATGAGCAGTTCTTC. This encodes CASSEEGTGVINEQFF.

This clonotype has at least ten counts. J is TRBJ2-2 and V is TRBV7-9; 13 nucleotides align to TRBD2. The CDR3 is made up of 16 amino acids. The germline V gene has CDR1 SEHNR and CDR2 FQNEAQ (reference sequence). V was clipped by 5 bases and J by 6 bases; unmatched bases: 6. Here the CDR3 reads CASSVGLAGVSGELFF. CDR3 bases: TGTGCCAGCAGCGTCGGACTAGCGGGAGTCTCCGGGGAGCTGTTTTTT.

The CDR3 is CASSIPGIGNQPQHF. CDR3 coding DNA: TGTGCCAGTAGTATACCGGGGATAGGCAATCAGCCCCAGCATTTT. This chain joins TRBV19 and TRBJ1-5; D not certain. V lost 2 bases and J 2 bases, leaving 10 bases between the germline ends. Germline CDR1 reads LNHDA; CDR2 reads SQIVND (reference sequence). The CDR3 extends over 15 amino acids.

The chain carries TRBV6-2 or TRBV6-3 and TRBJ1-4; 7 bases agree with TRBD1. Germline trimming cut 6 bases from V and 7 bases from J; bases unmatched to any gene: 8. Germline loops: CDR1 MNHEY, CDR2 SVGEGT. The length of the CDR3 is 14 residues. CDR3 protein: CASRQGSLPEKLFF. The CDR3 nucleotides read TGTGCCAGCAGACAGGGGTCCCTCCCTGAAAAACTGTTTTTT.

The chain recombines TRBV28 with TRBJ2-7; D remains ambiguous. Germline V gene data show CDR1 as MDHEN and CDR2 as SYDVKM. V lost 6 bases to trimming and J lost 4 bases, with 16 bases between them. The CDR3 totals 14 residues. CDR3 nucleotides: TGTGCCAGCAGCTCCGCTGGGGTCCTATACGAGCAGTACTTC. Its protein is CASSSAGVLYEQYF. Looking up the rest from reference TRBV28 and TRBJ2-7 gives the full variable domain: DVKVTQSSRYLVKRTGEKVFLECVQDMDHENMFWYRQDPGLGLRLIYFSYDVKMKEKGDIPEGYSVSREKKERFSLILESASTNQTSMYLCASSSAGVLYEQYFGPGTRLTVT.

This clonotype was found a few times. The CDR3 region has the DNA TGTGCCAGCAGCCCAAGACAGAACTATGGCTACACCTTC. Amino acids: CASSPRQNYGYTF. This chain connects TRBV11-3 to TRBJ1-2; possible D gene TRBD1, 5 bases. The V end lost 5 bases, the J end lost 2 bases, and 9 bases lay between the germline ends. The CDR3 consists of 13 residues. Germline values: CDR1 SGHNT, CDR2 YENEEA.

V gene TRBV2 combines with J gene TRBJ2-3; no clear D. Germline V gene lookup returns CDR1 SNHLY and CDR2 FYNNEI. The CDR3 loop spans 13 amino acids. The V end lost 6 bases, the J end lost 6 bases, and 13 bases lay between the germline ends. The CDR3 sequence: CASRTLSSDTQYF. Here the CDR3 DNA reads TGTGCCAGCAGGACCCTCTCTTCGGATACGCAGTATTTT.

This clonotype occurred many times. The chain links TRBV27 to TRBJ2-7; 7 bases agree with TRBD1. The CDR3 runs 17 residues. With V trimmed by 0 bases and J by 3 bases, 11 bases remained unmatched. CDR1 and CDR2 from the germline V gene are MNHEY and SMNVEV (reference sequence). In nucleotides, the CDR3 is TGTGCCAGCAGTTTATCGAACACCAGGGGGAGAGGCTACGAGCAGTACTTC. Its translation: CASSLSNTRGRGYEQYF.

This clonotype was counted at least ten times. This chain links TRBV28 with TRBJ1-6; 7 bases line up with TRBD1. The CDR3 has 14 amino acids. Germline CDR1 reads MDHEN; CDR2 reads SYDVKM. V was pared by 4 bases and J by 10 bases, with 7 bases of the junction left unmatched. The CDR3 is CASSSDREGSPLHF. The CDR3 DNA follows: TGTGCCAGCAGTTCAGACAGGGAAGGCTCACCCCTCCACTTT. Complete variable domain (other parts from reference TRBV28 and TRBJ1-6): DVKVTQSSRYLVKRTGEKVFLECVQDMDHENMFWYRQDPGLGLRLIYFSYDVKMKEKGDIPEGYSVSREKKERFSLILESASTNQTSMYLCASSSDREGSPLHFGNGTRLTVT.

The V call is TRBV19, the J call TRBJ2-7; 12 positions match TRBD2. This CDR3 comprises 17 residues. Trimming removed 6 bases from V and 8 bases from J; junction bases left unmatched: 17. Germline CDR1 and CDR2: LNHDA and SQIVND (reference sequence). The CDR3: CASSPSGRALDGLQQYF. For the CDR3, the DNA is TGTGCCAGTAGCCCTAGCGGGAGGGCGCTCGATGGGTTGCAGCAGTACTTC. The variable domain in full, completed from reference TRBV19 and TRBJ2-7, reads DGGITQSPKYLFRKEGQNVTLSCEQNLNHDAMYWYRQDPGQGLRLIYYSQIVNDFQKGDIAEGYSVSREKKESFPLTVTSAQKNPTAFYLCASSPSGRALDGLQQYFGPGTRLTVT.